This T cell receptor beta chain was profiled in a study of blood T cell repertoires in COVID-19. CDR3 length: 13 amino acids. Germline assignment: CDR1 SGHTA and CDR2 FQGNSA. V was trimmed by 2 bases and J by 5 bases, leaving 7 bases between them. The data were produced by immunoSEQ multiplex PCR, yet TCRdb's version contains in-frame clones alone and is incomplete. The sample lists over 60,000 clones, more than 80% occurring once. The specimen sequenced was peripheral blood. The chain employs TRBV7-2 and TRBJ1-5; no clear D gene. The origin of this receptor is a woman older than 75 with active or convalescent COVID-19. CDR3 DNA: TGTGCCAGCAGCTTATCGGGGTATCAGCCCCAGCATTTT. Encoded protein: CASSLSGYQPQHF.